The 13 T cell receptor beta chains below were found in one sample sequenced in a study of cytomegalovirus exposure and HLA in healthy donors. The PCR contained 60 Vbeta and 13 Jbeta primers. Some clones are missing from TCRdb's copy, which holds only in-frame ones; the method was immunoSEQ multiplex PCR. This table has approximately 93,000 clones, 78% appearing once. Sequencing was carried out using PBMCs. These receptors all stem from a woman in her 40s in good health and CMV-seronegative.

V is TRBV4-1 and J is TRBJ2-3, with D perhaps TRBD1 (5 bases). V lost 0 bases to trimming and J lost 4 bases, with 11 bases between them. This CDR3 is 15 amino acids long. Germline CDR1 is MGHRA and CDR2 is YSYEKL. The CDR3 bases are TGCGCCAGCAGCCAAGAAGGGGCAAGGCCAGATACGCAGTATTTT. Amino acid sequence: CASSQEGARPDTQYF.

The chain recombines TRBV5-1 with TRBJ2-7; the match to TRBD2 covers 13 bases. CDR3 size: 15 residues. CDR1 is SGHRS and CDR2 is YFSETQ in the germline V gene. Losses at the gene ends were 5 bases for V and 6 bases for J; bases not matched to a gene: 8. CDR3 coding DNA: TGCGCCAGCAGATTACTAGCGGGAGGGCCGGGCGAGCAGTACTTC. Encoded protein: CASRLLAGGPGEQYF.

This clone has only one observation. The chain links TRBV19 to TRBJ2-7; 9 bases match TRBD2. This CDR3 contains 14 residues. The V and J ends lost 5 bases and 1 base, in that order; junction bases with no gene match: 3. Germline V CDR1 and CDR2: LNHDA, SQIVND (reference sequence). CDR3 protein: CASSRGRDSYEQYF. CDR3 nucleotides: TGTGCCAGTAGTCGCGGGAGGGATTCCTACGAGCAGTACTTC.

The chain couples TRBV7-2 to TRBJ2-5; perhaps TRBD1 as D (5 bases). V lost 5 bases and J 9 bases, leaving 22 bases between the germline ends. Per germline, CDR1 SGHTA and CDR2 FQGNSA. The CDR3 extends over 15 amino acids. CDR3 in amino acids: CASSATQSGVGAQYF. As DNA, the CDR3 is TGTGCCAGCAGCGCTACACAGAGTGGGGTAGGGGCCCAGTACTTC.

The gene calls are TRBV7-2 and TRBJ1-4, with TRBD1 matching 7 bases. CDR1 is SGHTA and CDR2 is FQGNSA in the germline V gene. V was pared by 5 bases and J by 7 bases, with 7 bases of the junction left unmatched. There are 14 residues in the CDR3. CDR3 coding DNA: TGTGCCAGCAGCCTGTCTGGGACAGTTGAAAAACTGTTTTTT. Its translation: CASSLSGTVEKLFF.

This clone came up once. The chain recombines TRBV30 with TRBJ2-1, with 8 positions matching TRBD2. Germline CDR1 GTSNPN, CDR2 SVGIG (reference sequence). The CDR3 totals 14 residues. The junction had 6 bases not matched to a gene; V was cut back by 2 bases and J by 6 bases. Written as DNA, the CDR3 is TGTGCCTGGAGTCCCCCTAGCGGGTTCAATGAGCAGTTCTTC. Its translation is CAWSPPSGFNEQFF. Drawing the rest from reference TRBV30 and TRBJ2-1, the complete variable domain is SQTIHQWPATLVQPVGSPLSLECTVEGTSNPNLYWYRQAAGRGLQLLFYSVGIGQISSEVPQNLSASRPQDRQFILSSKKLLLSDSGFYLCAWSPPSGFNEQFFGPGTRLTVL.

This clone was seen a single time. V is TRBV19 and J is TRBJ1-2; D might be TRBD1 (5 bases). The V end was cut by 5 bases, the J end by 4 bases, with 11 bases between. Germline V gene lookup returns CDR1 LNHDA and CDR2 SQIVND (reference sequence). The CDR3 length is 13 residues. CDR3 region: CASSGAVFYGYTF. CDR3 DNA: TGTGCCAGTAGTGGGGCGGTTTTCTATGGCTACACCTTC.

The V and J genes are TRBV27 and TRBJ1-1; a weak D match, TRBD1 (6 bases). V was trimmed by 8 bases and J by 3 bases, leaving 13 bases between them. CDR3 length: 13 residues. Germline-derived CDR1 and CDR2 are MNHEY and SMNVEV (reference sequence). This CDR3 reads CASAPTGYTEAFF. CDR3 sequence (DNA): TGTGCCAGCGCCCCGACAGGCTACACTGAAGCTTTCTTT.

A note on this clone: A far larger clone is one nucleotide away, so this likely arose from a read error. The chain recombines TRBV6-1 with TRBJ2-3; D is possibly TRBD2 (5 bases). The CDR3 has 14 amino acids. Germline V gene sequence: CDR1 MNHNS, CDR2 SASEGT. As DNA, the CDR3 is TGTACCAGCGCCGAGGGTAGGGACACAGATACGCAGTATTTT. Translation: CTSAEGRDTDTQYF.

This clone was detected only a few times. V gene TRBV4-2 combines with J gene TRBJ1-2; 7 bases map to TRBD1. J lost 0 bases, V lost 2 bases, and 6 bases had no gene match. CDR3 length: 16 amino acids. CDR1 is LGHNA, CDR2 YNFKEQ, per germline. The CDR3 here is CASSQPDRSSNYGYTF. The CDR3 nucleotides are TGTGCCAGCAGCCAACCGGACAGGAGCTCTAACTATGGCTACACCTTC.

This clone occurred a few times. CDR3 sequence: CASSRQGLGTEAFF. The CDR3 bases are TGCGCCAGCAGCAGACAGGGTTTGGGTACTGAAGCTTTCTTT. The chain recombines TRBV5-1 with TRBJ1-1, with 7 bases lining up with TRBD1. Germline assignment: CDR1 SGHRS and CDR2 YFSETQ. V lost 4 bases and J lost 5; bases outside the gene matches: 8. This CDR3 is built from 14 residues.

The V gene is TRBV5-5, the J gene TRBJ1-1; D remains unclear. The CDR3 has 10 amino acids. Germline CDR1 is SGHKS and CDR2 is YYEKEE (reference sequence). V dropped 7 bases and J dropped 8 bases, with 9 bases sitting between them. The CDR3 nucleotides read TGTGCCAGCGGCTATTCGGAAGCTTTCTTT. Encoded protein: CASGYSEAFF.

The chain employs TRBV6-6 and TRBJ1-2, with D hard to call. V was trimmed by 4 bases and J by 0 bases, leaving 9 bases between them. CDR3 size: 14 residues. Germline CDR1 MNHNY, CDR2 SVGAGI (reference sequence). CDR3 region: CASSFWQTNYGYTF. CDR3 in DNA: TGTGCCAGCAGTTTTTGGCAGACTAACTATGGCTACACCTTC.